The sequence of this T cell receptor (beta chain) was determined in a study of cytomegalovirus exposure and HLA in healthy donors. Study conclusions and caveats: For most TCR sequences rarity was the rule, although some public TCRs occurred in many donors.

Germline assignment: CDR1 SGHRS and CDR2 YFSETQ. V lost 4 bases to trimming and J lost 10 bases, with 18 bases between them. CDR3 length equals 14 residues. Researchers ran the PCR with 60 Vbeta and 13 Jbeta primers. In the authors' workflow: Later, an analysis found 65 million to 85 million unique TCR beta chains, and some 10 million of these were shared. Some clones are missing from TCRdb's copy, which holds only in-frame ones; the method was immunoSEQ multiplex PCR. V and J calls and clone size follow that table, whereas D and trimming were derived from the DNA. The sample holds some 150,000 clones; over 75% are singletons and the top ten take 5.6%. As to this clone: Its antigen is not known.

The receptor's source is a middle-aged woman in good health and CMV-seropositive. The chain joins TRBV5-1 to TRBJ2-1, with a possible D match to TRBD2 (6 bases). The material sequenced was PBMCs. CDR3 in DNA: TGCGCCAGCAGCATCCGGGACCTACGGGAGGAGCAGTTCTTC. Protein: CASSIRDLREEQFF. The complete variable domain, with remaining parts taken from reference TRBV5-1 and TRBJ2-1, reads KAGVTQTPRYLIKTRGQQVTLSCSPISGHRSVSWYQQTPGQGLQFLFEYFSETQRNKGNFPGRFSGRQFSNSRSEMNVSTLELGDSALYLCASSIRDLREEQFFGPGTRLTVL.